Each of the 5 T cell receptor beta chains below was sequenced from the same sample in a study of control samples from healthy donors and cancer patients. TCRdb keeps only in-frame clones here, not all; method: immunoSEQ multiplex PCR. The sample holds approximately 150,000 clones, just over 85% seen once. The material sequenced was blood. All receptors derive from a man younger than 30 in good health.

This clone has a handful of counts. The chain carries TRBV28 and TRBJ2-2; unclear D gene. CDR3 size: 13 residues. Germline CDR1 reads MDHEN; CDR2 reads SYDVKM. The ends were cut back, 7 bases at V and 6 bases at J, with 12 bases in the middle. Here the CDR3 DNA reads TGTGCCAGCATAGGACCCCTGGCCGGGGAGCTGTTTTTT. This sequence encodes CASIGPLAGELFF.

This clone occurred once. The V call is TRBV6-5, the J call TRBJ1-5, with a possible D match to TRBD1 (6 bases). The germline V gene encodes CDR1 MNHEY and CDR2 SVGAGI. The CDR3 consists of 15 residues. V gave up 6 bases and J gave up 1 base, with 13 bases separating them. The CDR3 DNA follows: TGTGCCAGCAGGGTCTCCGGGACAAGCAATCAGCCCCAGCATTTT. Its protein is CASRVSGTSNQPQHF.

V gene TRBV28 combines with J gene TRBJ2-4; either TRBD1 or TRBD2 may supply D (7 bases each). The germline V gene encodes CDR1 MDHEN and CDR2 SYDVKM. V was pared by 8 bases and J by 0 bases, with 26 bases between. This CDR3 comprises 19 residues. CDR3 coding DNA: TGTGCCAGCTGGGGAGGGGGCCTCTTGGGTCGGGTAGCCAAAAACATTCAGTACTTC. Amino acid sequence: CASWGGGLLGRVAKNIQYF.

The CDR3 is CAWSVGPPDTEAFF. The CDR3 DNA reads as TGTGCCTGGAGTGTTGGACCTCCGGACACTGAAGCTTTCTTT. The V and J genes are TRBV30 and TRBJ1-1; unclear D gene. The CDR3 contains 14 residues. Germline values: CDR1 GTSNPN, CDR2 SVGIG (reference sequence). V was clipped by 0 bases and J by 3 bases, with 11 bases between them.

The CDR3 DNA follows: TGTGCCAGCAGCGGAACTAGCGGGGGCCTCCAAGAGACCCAGTACTTC. This encodes CASSGTSGGLQETQYF. V gene TRBV9 combines with J gene TRBJ2-5; TRBD2 matches 11 bases. Germline loops: CDR1 SGDLS, CDR2 YYNGEE. Losses at the gene ends were 3 bases for V and 1 base for J; bases not matched to a gene: 5. The CDR3 length is 16 residues. The full variable domain, with the rest looked up from reference TRBV9 and TRBJ2-5, is DSGVTQTPKHLITATGQRVTLRCSPRSGDLSVYWYQQSLDQGLQFLIQYYNGEERAKGNILERFSAQQFPDLHSELNLSSLELGDSALYFCASSGTSGGLQETQYFGPGTRLLVL.